These 28 T cell receptor beta chains were all obtained from the same sample, sequenced in a study of graft-versus-host responses after intestinal transplantation. These receptors have no known antigen. Clones were read by immunoSEQ multiplex PCR, and TCRdb kept only the in-frame ones, dropping some. The sample lists some 90,000 clones, roughly 90% seen once, with around 0.1% in the top ten. The sample consisted of unstimulated CD4+ T cells sorted from spleen or lymph node cells, taken before intestinal transplant. The source of these receptors is a human donor who received an intestinal transplant.

This chain uses TRBV6-5 with TRBJ1-2; 9 nucleotides agree with TRBD1. The CDR3 runs to 13 residues. The germline CDR1 and CDR2 sequences are MNHEY and SVGAGI. V shed 6 bases and J 5 bases; nucleotides not matched to a gene: 4. The CDR3 here is CASRWDREYGYTF. The CDR3 coding sequence is TGTGCCAGCAGATGGGACAGGGAGTATGGCTACACCTTC.

The chain carries TRBV19 and TRBJ2-1; the match to TRBD1 covers 9 bases. The CDR3 has 19 residues. The ends lost 1 base at V and 4 bases at J; junction bases unmatched: 14. CDR1 is LNHDA and CDR2 is SQIVND in the germline V gene (reference sequence). The CDR3 bases are TGTGCCAGTAGTATAGGATCAACTCCGGGACAGGGTGTTTACAATGAGCAGTTCTTC. Its protein is CASSIGSTPGQGVYNEQFF. Full variable domain (rest looked up from reference TRBV19 and TRBJ2-1): DGGITQSPKYLFRKEGQNVTLSCEQNLNHDAMYWYRQDPGQGLRLIYYSQIVNDFQKGDIAEGYSVSREKKESFPLTVTSAQKNPTAFYLCASSIGSTPGQGVYNEQFFGPGTRLTVL.

The chain recombines TRBV18 with TRBJ2-7; D is uncertain. This CDR3 has 14 amino acids. Trimming left V 6 bases short and J 2 bases short, with 14 bases between. CDR1 and CDR2 (germline): KGHSH, LQKENI. CDR3 nucleotide sequence: TGTGCCAGCTCGGGTTCCTCGGGTCCCTACGAGCAGTACTTC. It yields the protein CASSGSSGPYEQYF. Based on the CDR3 plus reference TRBV18 and TRBJ2-7, the full variable domain is NAGVMQNPRHLVRRRGQEARLRCSPMKGHSHVYWYRQLPEEGLKFMVYLQKENIIDESGMPKERFSAEFPKEGPSILRIQQVVRGDSAAYFCASSGSSGPYEQYFGPGTRLTVT.

The chain joins TRBV7-2 to TRBJ2-7; D possibly corresponds to TRBD2 (5 bases). The CDR3 spans 12 residues. Germline assignment: CDR1 SGHTA and CDR2 FQGNSA. V was cut by 4 bases and J by 4 bases, with 8 bases left in between. The CDR3 nucleotides read TGTGCCAGCAGCTCCCCGGGGTACGAGCAGTACTTC. Encoded protein: CASSSPGYEQYF.

The V call is TRBV5-1, the J call TRBJ1-1; 9 bases line up with TRBD1. Germline CDR1 SGHRS, CDR2 YFSETQ. CDR3 length equals 15 residues. V shed 0 bases, J shed 4 bases, and the junction held 4 bases outside the gene matches. CDR3 coding DNA: TGCGCCAGCAGCTTGGCCGGACAGGGGAGCACTGAAGCTTTCTTT. It is translated as CASSLAGQGSTEAFF.

The chain employs TRBV7-3 and TRBJ1-3, with TRBD1 matching 9 bases. Germline lookup yields CDR1 SGHTA and CDR2 FQGTGA. V was clipped by 5 bases and J by 3 bases; unmatched bases: 5. The CDR3 spans 15 residues. The CDR3 DNA sequence: TGTGCCAGCAGCAGAACAGGGGGCAATGGAAACACCATATATTTT. As protein: CASSRTGGNGNTIYF.

The chain recombines TRBV18 with TRBJ2-5; D might be TRBD1 (6 bases). V was clipped by 3 bases and J by 5 bases, with 19 bases between them. This CDR3 is built from 16 residues. Germline values: CDR1 KGHSH, CDR2 LQKENI. The CDR3: CASSPNTAGAAETQYF. In nucleotides, the CDR3 is TGTGCCAGCTCACCGAATACCGCAGGGGCGGCGGAGACCCAGTACTTC. Looking up the rest from reference TRBV18 and TRBJ2-5 gives the full variable domain: NAGVMQNPRHLVRRRGQEARLRCSPMKGHSHVYWYRQLPEEGLKFMVYLQKENIIDESGMPKERFSAEFPKEGPSILRIQQVVRGDSAAYFCASSPNTAGAAETQYFGPGTRLLVL.

V is TRBV7-8 and J is TRBJ1-1, with 10 bases that match TRBD1. J lost 4 bases, V lost 5 bases, and 7 bases had no gene match. CDR1 is SGHVS and CDR2 is FQNEAQ in the germline V gene. CDR3 length: 15 amino acids. CDR3: CASSPGDRGGTEAFF. The CDR3 nucleotides read TGTGCCAGCAGCCCGGGGGACAGGGGAGGCACTGAAGCTTTCTTT.

The chain uses TRBV5-8 and TRBJ2-1; D unclear. CDR3 length equals 13 residues. From germline, CDR1 is SGHTS and CDR2 YDEGEE. The ends were cut back, 3 bases at V and 4 bases at J, with 8 bases in the middle. The CDR3 is CASSSARYNEQFF. DNA for the CDR3: TGTGCCAGCAGCTCCGCGAGGTACAATGAGCAGTTCTTC. Based on the CDR3 plus reference TRBV5-8 and TRBJ2-1, the full variable domain is EAGVTQSPTHLIKTRGQQATLRCSPISGHTSVYWYQQALGLGLQFLLWYDEGEERNRGNFPPRFSGRQFPNYSSELNVNALELEDSALYLCASSSARYNEQFFGPGTRLTVL.

V usage is TRBV11-1 and J usage is TRBJ1-2, with D unclear. Germline V lookup: CDR1 SGHAT, CDR2 FQDESV (reference sequence). Trimming took off 1 base at V and 2 bases at J, with 11 bases between the two ends. The CDR3 is made up of 15 amino acids. The CDR3 loop reads CASSLERSGNYGYTF. CDR3 nucleotides: TGTGCCAGCAGCTTAGAAAGGTCGGGAAACTATGGCTACACCTTC.

V and J are TRBV2 and TRBJ1-1; 8 bases are a match to TRBD1. Germline CDR1 is SNHLY and CDR2 is FYNNEI. This CDR3 has 14 residues. V dropped 5 bases and J dropped 5; count of bases not matched to a gene: 7. This chain's CDR3 is CASSQQGVGTEAFF. In DNA form, the CDR3 reads TGTGCCAGCAGTCAACAGGGGGTCGGTACTGAAGCTTTCTTT.

The chain joins TRBV5-4 to TRBJ1-2; the match to TRBD1 covers 9 bases. The germline V gene encodes CDR1 SGHNT and CDR2 YYREEE (reference sequence). Unmatched junction bases numbered 3, after V lost 4 bases and J lost 5 bases. The CDR3 is 13 amino acids. CDR3 in amino acids: CASSTGQGYGYTF. The CDR3 nucleotides are TGTGCCAGCAGCACAGGACAGGGGTATGGCTACACCTTC. Full variable domain (outside the CDR3, taken from reference TRBV5-4 and TRBJ1-2): ETGVTQSPTHLIKTRGQQVTLRCSSQSGHNTVSWYQQALGQGPQFIFQYYREEENGRGNFPPRFSGLQFPNYSSELNVNALELDDSALYLCASSTGQGYGYTFGSGTRLTVV.

This chain joins TRBV19 and TRBJ1-3, with 9 bases fitting TRBD1. Losses at the gene ends were 4 bases for V and 0 bases for J; bases not matched to a gene: 1. The CDR3 is 15 residues long. Germline CDR1 and CDR2: LNHDA and SQIVND (reference sequence). The CDR3 DNA reads TGTGCCAGTAGTAGACAGGGGGACTCTGGAAACACCATATATTTT. Its protein is CASSRQGDSGNTIYF.

This chain connects TRBV6-5 to TRBJ1-1; TRBD1 matches at 7 bases. J gave up 2 bases and V 2 bases, and 2 bases lay outside the gene matches. There are 14 residues in the CDR3. Germline V lookup: CDR1 MNHEY, CDR2 SVGAGI. The CDR3 is CASSYRTGNTEAFF. For the CDR3, the DNA is TGTGCCAGCAGTTACCGGACAGGCAACACTGAAGCTTTCTTT.

This chain connects TRBV18 to TRBJ1-1; 11 bases line up with TRBD1. The CDR3 runs to 16 residues. In germline, CDR1 is KGHSH, CDR2 LQKENI. V trimming: 4 bases; J trimming: 5 bases; junction bases outside the gene matches: 9. CDR3 sequence reads: CASSLQDRGLGTEAFF. DNA of the CDR3: TGTGCCAGCTCACTACAGGACAGGGGGCTTGGGACTGAAGCTTTCTTT.

The chain recombines TRBV5-4 with TRBJ1-2, with TRBD1 matching over 7 bases. Per the germline V gene, CDR1 is SGHNT and CDR2 is YYREEE (reference sequence). The length of the CDR3 is 13 residues. V dropped 4 bases and J dropped 6; count of bases not matched to a gene: 6. The CDR3 DNA reads as TGTGCCAGCAGCACGGGGACAGCCCATGGCTACACCTTC. Protein sequence: CASSTGTAHGYTF.

The rearrangement uses TRBV5-4 and TRBJ2-7; 7 bases are a match to TRBD1. Germline trimming cut 2 bases from V and 3 bases from J; bases unmatched to any gene: 8. Germline CDR1 and CDR2: SGHNT and YYREEE (reference sequence). There are 15 residues in the CDR3. The CDR3 DNA sequence: TGTGCCAGCAGCTTTATGTCAGGGGGTTTCTACGAGCAGTACTTC. Protein: CASSFMSGGFYEQYF.

The V call is TRBV19, the J call TRBJ2-5, with TRBD1 matching over 8 bases. The junction had 9 bases not matched to a gene; V was cut back by 1 base and J by 5 bases. Germline-derived CDR1 and CDR2 are LNHDA and SQIVND (reference sequence). The CDR3 totals 16 residues. The CDR3, as DNA: TGTGCCAGTAGTATAGGAGGGCAGGGGGCAGGGGAGACCCAGTACTTC. Its protein is CASSIGGQGAGETQYF.

This clone was seen once. This rearrangement joins TRBV19 to TRBJ2-4, with TRBD1 matching 8 bases. The germline gives CDR1 LNHDA, CDR2 SQIVND (reference sequence). This CDR3 is 15 amino acids long. The ends lost 4 bases at V and 9 bases at J; junction bases unmatched: 11. The CDR3 protein is CASSSTDRARGIQYF. DNA of the CDR3: TGTGCCAGTAGTAGTACGGACAGGGCCCGGGGCATTCAGTACTTC.

The chain links TRBV5-5 to TRBJ2-2; 8 nucleotides agree with TRBD1. From germline, CDR1 is SGHKS and CDR2 YYEKEE (reference sequence). This CDR3 is 17 amino acids long. After removal of 4 bases from V and 0 bases from J, the junction contained 8 bases not matched to a gene. CDR3 DNA: TGTGCCAGCAGCCCCCGCCAGGGGGCATCGAACACCGGGGAGCTGTTTTTT. It encodes CASSPRQGASNTGELFF. The complete variable domain, with remaining parts taken from reference TRBV5-5 and TRBJ2-2, reads DAGVTQSPTHLIKTRGQQVTLRCSPISGHKSVSWYQQVLGQGPQFIFQYYEKEERGRGNFPDRFSARQFPNYSSELNVNALLLGDSALYLCASSPRQGASNTGELFFGEGSRLTVL.

The gene calls are TRBV11-2 and TRBJ2-3, with a weak D call TRBD1 (6 bases). This CDR3 region has 13 residues. V gave up 8 bases and J gave up 6 bases, with 15 bases separating them. CDR1 and CDR2 (germline): SGHAT, FQNNGV. The DNA of the CDR3 is TGTGCCAGCGCCGGGCAGGGGCTGGATACGCAGTATTTT. As protein: CASAGQGLDTQYF.

The rearrangement uses TRBV7-2 and TRBJ1-2; 10 nucleotides align to TRBD1. The trim removed 0 bases at V and 6 bases at J, leaving 4 bases unmatched. Germline V gives CDR1 SGHTA, CDR2 FQGNSA. The CDR3 is 15 residues long. CDR3 nucleotides: TGTGCCAGCAGCTTAGCGCGGGGACAGGGGAATGGCTACACCTTC. Residues: CASSLARGQGNGYTF.

The chain links TRBV6-5 to TRBJ1-6; D gene uncertain. The CDR3 is 13 residues long. CDR1 is MNHEY and CDR2 is SVGAGI in the germline V gene. Trimming cost V 6 bases and J 4 bases, with 7 bases left between them. The CDR3 loop reads CASRSRYNSPLHF. For the CDR3, the DNA is TGTGCCAGCAGGTCGAGGTATAATTCACCCCTCCACTTT.

On this clone: Other DNA sequences from this sample encode an identical CDR3 as well. This chain connects TRBV10-2 to TRBJ2-2; TRBD2 matches 13 bases. The CDR3 consists of 15 residues. V gave up 4 bases and J gave up 7 bases; unmatched junction bases: 3. Germline V gene sequence: CDR1 WSHSY, CDR2 SAAADI. The CDR3 coding sequence is TGCGCCAGCAGTGGACTAGCGGGGGGCAGCGGGGAGCTGTTTTTT. Encoded protein: CASSGLAGGSGELFF.

The V and J genes are TRBV11-2 and TRBJ1-2, with D uncertain. Looked up from germline, CDR1 is SGHAT and CDR2 is FQNNGV. The V end lost 1 base, the J end lost 5 bases, and 5 bases lay between the germline ends. The CDR3 is made up of 12 amino acids. CDR3 protein: CASSLVSYGYTF. The CDR3 nucleotides are TGTGCCAGCAGCTTAGTTTCGTATGGCTACACCTTC.

The chain couples TRBV25-1 to TRBJ2-1; 10 nucleotides agree with TRBD2. Trimming removed 4 bases from V and 6 bases from J; junction bases left unmatched: 12. This CDR3 has 17 amino acids. CDR1 is MGHDK, CDR2 SYGVNS, per germline. In nucleotides, the CDR3 is TGTGCCAGCAGTGTAGCGGGGGGCCCTCTCGGGGGCAATGAGCAGTTCTTC. It translates to CASSVAGGPLGGNEQFF.

The chain links TRBV28 to TRBJ1-1, with 7 positions matching TRBD1. CDR3 length: 11 amino acids. Germline-derived CDR1 and CDR2 are MDHEN and SYDVKM. Unmatched junction bases numbered 11, after V lost 11 bases and J lost 11 bases. CDR3 in DNA: TGTGCCTCCCTGGGACAGAGCGACGCTTTCTTT. Protein product: CASLGQSDAFF.

This clone was observed once. This chain connects TRBV6-5 to TRBJ1-1, with D unclear. CDR1 is MNHEY and CDR2 is SVGAGI in the germline V gene. The CDR3 is made up of 12 amino acids. With 6 bases removed from V and 1 base from J, the gap between germline ends came to 6 bases. CDR3 loop: CASRRGNTEAFF. The CDR3 DNA reads TGTGCCAGCAGGAGAGGGAACACTGAAGCTTTCTTT.